Listed here is a single TCR beta chain. Antigen unknown. Cells defined as naive were viable CD3+CD4+ or CD3+CD8+ and CCR7+CD45RA+CD45RO-CD95-CD27+CD28+. Assay used: immunoSEQ multiplex PCR; TCRdb lists only in-frame clones, some missing. This table holds tens of thousands of clones, 97% found once. The data are from a study of T cells after posttransplantation cyclophosphamide. Study-level findings and limits: Blood and skin or GI T cell repertoires showed limited TRB overlap.

The CDR3 loop spans 16 amino acids. Germline V gives CDR1 SGDLS, CDR2 YYNGEE. J lost 3 bases, V lost 4 bases, and 8 bases had no gene match. The sequence was obtained from a middle-aged man in good health, CMV-negative, and a related stem cell transplant donor. The V and J genes are TRBV9 and TRBJ2-7, with TRBD2 matching over 12 bases. The sequencing input was naive CD4+ T cells sorted from PBMCs. CDR3 residues: CASSPRTSGTIYEQYF. The CDR3 nucleotides are TGTGCCAGCAGCCCCCGGACTAGCGGGACAATCTACGAGCAGTACTTC.